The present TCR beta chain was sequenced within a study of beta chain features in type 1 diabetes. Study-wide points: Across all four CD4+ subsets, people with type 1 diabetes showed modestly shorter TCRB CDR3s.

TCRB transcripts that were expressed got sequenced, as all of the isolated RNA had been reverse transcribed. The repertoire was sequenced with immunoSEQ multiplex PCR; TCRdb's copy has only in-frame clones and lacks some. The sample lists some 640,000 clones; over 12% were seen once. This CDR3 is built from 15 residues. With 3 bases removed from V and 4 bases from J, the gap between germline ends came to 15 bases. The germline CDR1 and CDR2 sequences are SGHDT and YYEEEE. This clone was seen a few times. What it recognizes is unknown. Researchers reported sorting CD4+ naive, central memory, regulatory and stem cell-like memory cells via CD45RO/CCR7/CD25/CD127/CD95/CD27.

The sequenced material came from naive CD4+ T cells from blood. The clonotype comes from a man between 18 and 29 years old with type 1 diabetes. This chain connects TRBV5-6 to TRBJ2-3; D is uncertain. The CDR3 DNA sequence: TGTGCCAGCAGCTCGCGGACCCTTCGGGCAGATACGCAGTATTTT. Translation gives CASSSRTLRADTQYF.